The 24 T cell receptor beta chains reported below all come from one sample, sequenced in a study of control samples from healthy donors and cancer patients. Measured with immunoSEQ multiplex PCR; TCRdb has only the in-frame clones, and not every one. The profile shows about 98,000 clones, roughly four fifths of them singletons. The sample taken for sequencing was blood. Receptors were obtained from a man aged 60 to 69 in good health.

The V and J genes are TRBV5-1 and TRBJ2-1; 8 bases match TRBD2. J was trimmed by 8 bases and V by 2 bases; bases with no gene match: 15. This CDR3 comprises 17 residues. Germline V gene lookup returns CDR1 SGHRS and CDR2 YFSETQ. The chain's CDR3 is CASSFRRGRGTSDEQFF. CDR3 in DNA: TGCGCCAGCAGCTTCCGAAGGGGTCGCGGGACTAGTGATGAGCAGTTCTTC.

The chain employs TRBV29-1 and TRBJ2-5, with D hard to call. V was cut by 2 bases and J by 5 bases, with 18 bases left in between. Germline CDR1 is SQVTM and CDR2 is ANQGSEA. The CDR3 is made up of 15 amino acids. The CDR3 region has the DNA TGCAGCGTTGAATCGAGGTCCCTCGGTAGGGAGACCCAGTACTTC. It translates to CSVESRSLGRETQYF.

This clone was seen a handful of times. The V call is TRBV4-1, the J call TRBJ1-5; TRBD1 matches 7 bases. The CDR3 runs 14 residues. V trimming: 2 bases; J trimming: 5 bases; junction bases outside the gene matches: 3. Germline V CDR1 and CDR2: MGHRA, YSYEKL. The CDR3 loop reads CASSQSQGDQPQHF. The CDR3 DNA follows: TGCGCCAGCAGCCAATCGCAGGGGGATCAGCCCCAGCATTTT.

This chain joins TRBV4-1 and TRBJ2-4; weak D call: TRBD2 (6 bases). V was cut by 4 bases and J by 1 base, with 29 bases left in between. CDR1 is MGHRA and CDR2 is YSYEKL in the germline V gene. The CDR3 has 21 amino acids. CDR3 sequence reads: CASSLGPLLAAIKLAKNIQYF. Written as DNA, the CDR3 is TGCGCCAGCAGCCTGGGCCCCCTCTTAGCGGCCATTAAATTGGCCAAAAACATTCAGTACTTC.

The chain recombines TRBV5-1 with TRBJ2-7; D remains ambiguous. The germline V gene has CDR1 SGHRS and CDR2 YFSETQ. This CDR3 is 14 amino acids long. Trimming shortened V by 3 bases and J by 6 bases, and 16 bases separated the two germline ends. In DNA, the CDR3 is TGCGCCAGCAGCTCGCAAGCTCCTATCCGCGAGCAGTACTTC. Protein product: CASSSQAPIREQYF.

The V and J genes are TRBV30 and TRBJ1-4; D remains unclear. Trimming removed 2 bases from V and 4 bases from J, with 23 bases in between. CDR1 is GTSNPN and CDR2 is SVGIG in the germline V gene (reference sequence). CDR3 length: 18 amino acids. CDR3 coding DNA: TGTGCCTGGAGTATACAAGGCCGACTACCACCGAATAATGAAAAACTGTTTTTT. Its protein product is CAWSIQGRLPPNNEKLFF.

This chain uses TRBV3-1 (or the pseudogene TRBV3-2) with TRBJ2-7, with D possibly TRBD1 on 6 matching bases. The V gene's germline CDR1 is LGHDT and CDR2 YNNKEL (reference sequence). The CDR3 consists of 14 residues. The V and J ends lost 0 bases and 4 bases respectively, with 10 bases between them. The CDR3 coding sequence is TGTGCCAGCAGCCAAGACAGGGGCATATACGAGCAGTACTTC. Residues: CASSQDRGIYEQYF.

This sequence joins TRBV24-1 and TRBJ1-1; TRBD1 aligns across 8 bases. Per germline, CDR1 KGHDR and CDR2 SFDVKD. V lost 4 bases and J lost 4; bases outside the gene matches: 4. The CDR3 consists of 14 residues. The CDR3 region is CATSETGVITEAFF. CDR3 sequence (DNA): TGTGCCACCAGTGAGACAGGGGTAATCACTGAAGCTTTCTTT.

The CDR3 spells CASSLGYLGYSGANVLTF. The CDR3 nucleotides are TGTGCCAGCAGCTTAGGCTACTTGGGGTACTCTGGGGCCAACGTCCTGACTTTC. The V call is TRBV11-2, the J call TRBJ2-6; D is undetermined. The germline CDR1 and CDR2 sequences are SGHAT and FQNNGV. This CDR3 spans 18 amino acids. Trimming cost V 1 base and J 0 bases, with 13 bases left between them.

The chain combines TRBV30 with TRBJ1-2; 9 bases agree with TRBD1. Germline trimming cut 2 bases from V and 7 bases from J; bases unmatched to any gene: 11. Per germline, CDR1 GTSNPN and CDR2 SVGIG (reference sequence). The CDR3 runs 15 residues. CDR3 residues: CAWSRLRGQGLGYTF. DNA of the CDR3: TGTGCCTGGAGTAGGTTGAGGGGACAGGGCCTTGGCTACACCTTC.

This chain joins TRBV5-6 and TRBJ2-3; 10 bases map to TRBD1. Germline V lookup: CDR1 SGHDT, CDR2 YYEEEE. The CDR3 has 17 residues. Trimming removed 0 bases from V and 4 bases from J; junction bases left unmatched: 8. CDR3 nucleotide sequence: TGTGCCAGCAGCTTGGAGGGACAGGGGACGTTGTCAGATACGCAGTATTTT. Encoded protein: CASSLEGQGTLSDTQYF.

The V gene is TRBV2, the J gene TRBJ1-1; D is uncertain. Germline V CDR1 and CDR2: SNHLY, FYNNEI. The CDR3 runs to 13 residues. V dropped 5 bases and J dropped 1 base, with 8 bases sitting between them. Written as DNA, the CDR3 is TGTGCCAGCAGTTCGGACGGGAACACTGAAGCTTTCTTT. Its protein is CASSSDGNTEAFF.

Here the CDR3 reads CASSQDASQETQYF. CDR3 bases: TGTGCCAGCAGCCAAGACGCGAGTCAAGAGACCCAGTACTTC. This rearrangement joins TRBV3-1 (or the pseudogene TRBV3-2) to TRBJ2-5, with D unresolved. The CDR3 loop spans 14 amino acids. In germline, CDR1 is LGHDT, CDR2 YNNKEL (reference sequence). V gave up 0 bases and J gave up 2 bases, with 7 bases separating them.

The rearrangement uses TRBV4-2 and TRBJ1-6, with D possibly TRBD1 on 6 matching bases. Germline V gives CDR1 LGHNA, CDR2 YNFKEQ. The V end was cut by 4 bases, the J end by 5 bases, with 15 bases between. The CDR3 runs to 16 residues. The CDR3 nucleotides read TGTGCCAGCAGCCGCTCAGGGGCGGAACATAATTCACCCCTCCACTTT. This encodes CASSRSGAEHNSPLHF.

This rearrangement joins TRBV2 to TRBJ2-2; 7 bases line up with TRBD1. The CDR3 is 15 amino acids. After removal of 2 bases from V and 2 bases from J, the junction contained 2 bases not matched to a gene. Germline V gives CDR1 SNHLY, CDR2 FYNNEI. CDR3 nucleotide sequence: TGTGCCAGCAGTGAAAGACAGGGCAACACCGGGGAGCTGTTTTTT. Encoded protein: CASSERQGNTGELFF.

The chain links TRBV7-3 to TRBJ2-2, with TRBD2 as a possible D gene (6 bases). Germline V gene lookup returns CDR1 SGHTA and CDR2 FQGTGA. The CDR3 has 15 residues. V lost 4 bases and J lost 4, with 13 bases in between. The chain's CDR3 is CASSSLTSPTGELFF. The DNA for the CDR3 is TGTGCCAGCAGCTCATTGACTAGTCCCACCGGGGAGCTGTTTTTT.

The count of this clone is one. The chain employs TRBV6-6 and TRBJ1-6; 7 nucleotides align to TRBD1. CDR3 size: 18 residues. The V segment lost 5 bases and the J segment 1 base; nucleotides outside the gene matches: 11. Germline CDR1 and CDR2: MNHNY and SVGAGI (reference sequence). The CDR3 bases are TGTGCCAGCAGTCTTTCCGGGGACAGAAAATCCTATAATTCACCCCTCCACTTT. Its protein is CASSLSGDRKSYNSPLHF.

The chain carries TRBV11-2 and TRBJ1-1, with TRBD1 matching over 7 bases. Germline values: CDR1 SGHAT, CDR2 FQNNGV. V was pared by 5 bases and J by 1 base, with 7 bases of the junction left unmatched. The CDR3 loop spans 15 amino acids. As DNA, the CDR3 is TGTGCCAGCAGCGAAGAGGGACAGCCGAACACTGAAGCTTTCTTT. As protein: CASSEEGQPNTEAFF.

This chain uses TRBV27 with TRBJ2-2, with 8 positions matching TRBD1. The CDR3 spans 16 residues. Germline V CDR1 and CDR2: MNHEY, SMNVEV (reference sequence). J lost 5 bases, V lost 3 bases, and 8 bases had no gene match. The CDR3 DNA follows: TGTGCCAGCAGTTTTTCTTGGACAGGGCGTACCGGGGAGCTGTTTTTT. This translates into CASSFSWTGRTGELFF.

The chain links TRBV19 to TRBJ2-1, with TRBD2 matching 16 bases. CDR1 is LNHDA and CDR2 is SQIVND in the germline V gene (reference sequence). The CDR3 runs to 17 residues. The trim removed 6 bases at V and 8 bases at J, leaving 10 bases unmatched. In DNA form, the CDR3 reads TGTGCCAGTAGAGGAACCGGGACTAGCGGGAGGGGGGATGAGCAGTTCTTC. This codes for CASRGTGTSGRGDEQFF.

The V and J genes are TRBV11-2 and TRBJ2-3, with a possible D match to TRBD2 (7 bases). Trimming removed 5 bases at V and 6 bases at J, with 18 bases between. The CDR3 has 15 residues. Germline lookup yields CDR1 SGHAT and CDR2 FQNNGV. CDR3 loop: CASSPGDKAGDTQYF. CDR3 nucleotide sequence: TGTGCCAGCAGCCCGGGGGACAAAGCGGGGGATACGCAGTATTTT.

Only a few counts were recorded for this clone. The rearrangement uses TRBV19 and TRBJ2-2; 11 bases fit TRBD1. CDR3 size: 14 residues. V lost 10 bases and J lost 3; bases outside the gene matches: 4. Looked up from germline, CDR1 is LNHDA and CDR2 is SQIVND (reference sequence). CDR3: CATKGQGDTGELFF. CDR3 DNA: TGTGCCACGAAGGGACAGGGGGACACCGGGGAGCTGTTTTTT.

The rearrangement links TRBV11-2 to TRBJ2-7; D not resolved. Germline CDR1 SGHAT, CDR2 FQNNGV. The CDR3 is 16 amino acids. V was pared by 4 bases and J by 3 bases, with 19 bases between. CDR3 residues: CASSYPTEMGIYEQYF. DNA of the CDR3: TGTGCCAGCAGCTACCCGACCGAGATGGGAATCTACGAGCAGTACTTC.

The chain uses TRBV5-6 and TRBJ2-7, with 8 positions matching TRBD2. There are 13 residues in the CDR3. V trimming: 4 bases; J trimming: 11 bases; junction bases outside the gene matches: 11. Looked up from germline, CDR1 is SGHDT and CDR2 is YYEEEE. The chain's CDR3 is CASSPAGGAGEYF. CDR3 coding DNA: TGTGCCAGCAGCCCCGCCGGGGGGGCAGGGGAGTACTTC.